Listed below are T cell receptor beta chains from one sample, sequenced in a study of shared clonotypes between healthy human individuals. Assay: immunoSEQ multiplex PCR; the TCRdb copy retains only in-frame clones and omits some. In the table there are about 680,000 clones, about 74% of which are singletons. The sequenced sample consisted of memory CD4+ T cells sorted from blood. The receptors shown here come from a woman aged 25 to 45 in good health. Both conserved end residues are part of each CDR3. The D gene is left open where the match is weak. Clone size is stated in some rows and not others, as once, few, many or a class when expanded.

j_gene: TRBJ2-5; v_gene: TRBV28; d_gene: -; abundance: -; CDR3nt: TGTGCCAGCAGTTTAAGTCTAGCCCAAGAGACCCAGTACTTC; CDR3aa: CASSLSLAQETQYF
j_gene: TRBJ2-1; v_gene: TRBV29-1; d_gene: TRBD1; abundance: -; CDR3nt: TGCAGCGTCAGACAGGGGGGCTACAATGAGCAGTTCTTC; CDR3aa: CSVRQGGYNEQFF
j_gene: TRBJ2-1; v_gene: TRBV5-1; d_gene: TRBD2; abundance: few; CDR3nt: TGCGCCAGCAGCTCAACGACTAGCGGGAGATACAATGAGCAGTTCTTC; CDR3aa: CASSSTTSGRYNEQFF
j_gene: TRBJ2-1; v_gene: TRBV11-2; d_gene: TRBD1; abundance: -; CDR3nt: TGTGCCAGCAGAAAACGGGGGACAGGGCACCACCTTGAGCAGTTCTTC; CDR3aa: CASRKRGTGHHLEQFF
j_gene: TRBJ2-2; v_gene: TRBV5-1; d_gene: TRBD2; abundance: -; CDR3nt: TGCGCCAGCAGAAGCTCGGGAGGGCGTACCGGGGAGCTGTTTTTT; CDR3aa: CASRSSGGRTGELFF
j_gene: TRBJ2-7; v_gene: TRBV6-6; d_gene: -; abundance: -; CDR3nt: TGTGCCAGCAGAAGGGACTTCTCCTCCTACGAGCAGTACTTC; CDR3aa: CASRRDFSSYEQYF
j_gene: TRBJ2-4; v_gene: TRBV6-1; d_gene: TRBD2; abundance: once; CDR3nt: TGTGCCAGCAGTGAAATGTTCGGGCGGGAGGGTACCAAAAACATTCAGTACTTC; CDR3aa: CASSEMFGREGTKNIQYF
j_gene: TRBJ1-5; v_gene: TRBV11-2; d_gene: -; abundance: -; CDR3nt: TGTGCCAGCAGCTTCGGGGAAAATCAGCCCCAGCATTTT; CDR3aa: CASSFGENQPQHF
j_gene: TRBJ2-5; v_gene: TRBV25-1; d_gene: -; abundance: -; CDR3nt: TGTGCCAGCGACGAGACGGGCACCCAAGAGACCCAGTACTTC; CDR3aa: CASDETGTQETQYF
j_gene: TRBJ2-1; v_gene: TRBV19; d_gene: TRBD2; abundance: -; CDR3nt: TGTGCCAGTAGTAGCGGGAGGAGCTCCTACAATGAGCAGTTCTTC; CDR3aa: CASSSGRSSYNEQFF
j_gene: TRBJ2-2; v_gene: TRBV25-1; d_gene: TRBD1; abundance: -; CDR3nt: TGTGCCAGCAGTCACAGGGGTGGGGCCGGGGAGCTGTTTTTT; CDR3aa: CASSHRGGAGELFF
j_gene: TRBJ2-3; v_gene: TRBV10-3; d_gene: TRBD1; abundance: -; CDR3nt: TGTGCCATCACAGCGACAGGGGTGGGCACAGATACGCAGTATTTT; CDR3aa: CAITATGVGTDTQYF
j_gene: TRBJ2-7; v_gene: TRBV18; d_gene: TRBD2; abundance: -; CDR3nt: TGTGCCAGCTCACTCCCGGGGGAGGCTAGCGGGAGAAACGAGCAGTACTTC; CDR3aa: CASSLPGEASGRNEQYF
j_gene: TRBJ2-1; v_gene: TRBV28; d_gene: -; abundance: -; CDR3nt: TGTGCCAGCAGTTCACCTTCTGACCCCGTCGACAATGAGCAGTTCTTC; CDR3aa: CASSSPSDPVDNEQFF
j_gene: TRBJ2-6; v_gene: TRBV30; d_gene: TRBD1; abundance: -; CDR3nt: TGTGCCTGGGTACAGGGGGCTAATTCTGGGGCCAACGTCCTGACTTTC; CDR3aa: CAWVQGANSGANVLTF
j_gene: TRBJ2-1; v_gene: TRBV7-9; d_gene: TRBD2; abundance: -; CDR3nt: TGTGCCAGCAGCTTTAGCGGGAGGGCCGGTGAGCAGTTCTTC; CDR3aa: CASSFSGRAGEQFF
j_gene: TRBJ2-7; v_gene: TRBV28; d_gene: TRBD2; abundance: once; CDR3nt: TGTGCCAGCAGTCCACTAGCGGGAGTAGCCTTCGAGCAGTACTTC; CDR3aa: CASSPLAGVAFEQYF
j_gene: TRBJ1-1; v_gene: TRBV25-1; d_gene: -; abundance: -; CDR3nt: TGTGCCAGCAGCCAGGGGCGGTTAGGAGCTTTCTTT; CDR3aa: CASSQGRLGAFF
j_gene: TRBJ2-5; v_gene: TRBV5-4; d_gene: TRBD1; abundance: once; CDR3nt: TGTGCCAGCAGCCCAGCTGACAGGGCTCAAGAGACCCAGTACTTC; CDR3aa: CASSPADRAQETQYF
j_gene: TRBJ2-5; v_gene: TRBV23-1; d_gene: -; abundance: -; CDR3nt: TGCGCCAGCAGCGTCAGGGAATCGGAGACCCAGTACTTC; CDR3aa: CASSVRESETQYF
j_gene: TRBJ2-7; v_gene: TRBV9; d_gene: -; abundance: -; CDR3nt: TGTGCCAGCAGCAATGCCTCCGCCTACGAGCAGTACTTC; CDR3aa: CASSNASAYEQYF
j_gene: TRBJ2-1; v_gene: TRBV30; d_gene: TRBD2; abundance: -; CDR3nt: TGTGCCTGGAGACCGGGACTAGTAGTCTATGAGCAGTTCTTC; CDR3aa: CAWRPGLVVYEQFF
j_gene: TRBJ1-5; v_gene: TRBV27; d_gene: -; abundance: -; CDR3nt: TGTGCCAGCAGTCCTCTCGGGACGGGGAATCAGCCCCAGCATTTT; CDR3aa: CASSPLGTGNQPQHF
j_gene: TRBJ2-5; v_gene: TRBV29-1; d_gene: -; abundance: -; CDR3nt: TGCAGCGCACTTCAAAGGCCAGCCAGGGGCAGAGGGGGGACCCAGTACTTC; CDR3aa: CSALQRPARGRGGTQYF
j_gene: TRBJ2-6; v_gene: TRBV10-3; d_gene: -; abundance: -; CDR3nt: TGTGCCATCAGTTTTATTTCTGGGGCCAACGTCCTGACTTTC; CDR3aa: CAISFISGANVLTF
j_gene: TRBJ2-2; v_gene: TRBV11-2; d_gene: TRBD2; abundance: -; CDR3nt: TGTGCCAGCAGCTTAGTGGCGGGAGGGGCGAACACCGGGGAGCTGTTTTTT; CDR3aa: CASSLVAGGANTGELFF